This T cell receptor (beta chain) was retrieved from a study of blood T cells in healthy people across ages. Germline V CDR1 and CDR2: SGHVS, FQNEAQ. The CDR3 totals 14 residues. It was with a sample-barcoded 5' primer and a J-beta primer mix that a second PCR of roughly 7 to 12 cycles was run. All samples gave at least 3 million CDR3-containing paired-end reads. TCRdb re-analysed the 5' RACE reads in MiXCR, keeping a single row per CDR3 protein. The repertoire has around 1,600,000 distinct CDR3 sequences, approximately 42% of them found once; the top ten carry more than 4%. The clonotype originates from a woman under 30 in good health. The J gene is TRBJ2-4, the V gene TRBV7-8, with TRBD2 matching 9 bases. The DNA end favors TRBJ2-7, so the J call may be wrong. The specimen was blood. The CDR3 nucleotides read TGTGCCAGCGCTGGGGGACTAGCCGACTACGAGCAGTACTTC. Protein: CASAGGLADYEQYF.